The source of this T cell receptor beta chain is a study of a mutant IDH1 vaccine in newly diagnosed glioma. Overall study: Treatment recipients were about 60% male and roughly 38% female, and their mean age was roughly 40 years. Previous treatment comprised radiotherapy, temozolomide, or both, mostly both.

Measured with immunoSEQ multiplex PCR; TCRdb has only the in-frame clones, and not every one. This table holds tens of thousands of clones, around 88% found once. The table lists this clone with a count of one. The CDR3 is 18 residues long. Trimming removed 5 bases from V and 0 bases from J; junction bases left unmatched: 13. The germline V gene has CDR1 SGHVS and CDR2 FQNEAQ. Time point described: baseline, week 1 (first vaccination visit). As to treatment: pre-vaccination baseline after standard-of-care therapy. This sequence was found in a young woman with glioma. Some clones in this sample may be carry-over from other donors' samples. The source was peripheral blood mononuclear cells (PBMCs), collected from a glioma patient treated with radiotherapy, temozolomide or both. The chain employs TRBV7-8 and TRBJ1-5; TRBD1 agrees at 7 bases. The DNA for the CDR3 is TGTGCCAGCAGCCTCCTTCGACAGGGTACCTATAGCAATCAGCCCCAGCATTTT. Translating it yields CASSLLRQGTYSNQPQHF.